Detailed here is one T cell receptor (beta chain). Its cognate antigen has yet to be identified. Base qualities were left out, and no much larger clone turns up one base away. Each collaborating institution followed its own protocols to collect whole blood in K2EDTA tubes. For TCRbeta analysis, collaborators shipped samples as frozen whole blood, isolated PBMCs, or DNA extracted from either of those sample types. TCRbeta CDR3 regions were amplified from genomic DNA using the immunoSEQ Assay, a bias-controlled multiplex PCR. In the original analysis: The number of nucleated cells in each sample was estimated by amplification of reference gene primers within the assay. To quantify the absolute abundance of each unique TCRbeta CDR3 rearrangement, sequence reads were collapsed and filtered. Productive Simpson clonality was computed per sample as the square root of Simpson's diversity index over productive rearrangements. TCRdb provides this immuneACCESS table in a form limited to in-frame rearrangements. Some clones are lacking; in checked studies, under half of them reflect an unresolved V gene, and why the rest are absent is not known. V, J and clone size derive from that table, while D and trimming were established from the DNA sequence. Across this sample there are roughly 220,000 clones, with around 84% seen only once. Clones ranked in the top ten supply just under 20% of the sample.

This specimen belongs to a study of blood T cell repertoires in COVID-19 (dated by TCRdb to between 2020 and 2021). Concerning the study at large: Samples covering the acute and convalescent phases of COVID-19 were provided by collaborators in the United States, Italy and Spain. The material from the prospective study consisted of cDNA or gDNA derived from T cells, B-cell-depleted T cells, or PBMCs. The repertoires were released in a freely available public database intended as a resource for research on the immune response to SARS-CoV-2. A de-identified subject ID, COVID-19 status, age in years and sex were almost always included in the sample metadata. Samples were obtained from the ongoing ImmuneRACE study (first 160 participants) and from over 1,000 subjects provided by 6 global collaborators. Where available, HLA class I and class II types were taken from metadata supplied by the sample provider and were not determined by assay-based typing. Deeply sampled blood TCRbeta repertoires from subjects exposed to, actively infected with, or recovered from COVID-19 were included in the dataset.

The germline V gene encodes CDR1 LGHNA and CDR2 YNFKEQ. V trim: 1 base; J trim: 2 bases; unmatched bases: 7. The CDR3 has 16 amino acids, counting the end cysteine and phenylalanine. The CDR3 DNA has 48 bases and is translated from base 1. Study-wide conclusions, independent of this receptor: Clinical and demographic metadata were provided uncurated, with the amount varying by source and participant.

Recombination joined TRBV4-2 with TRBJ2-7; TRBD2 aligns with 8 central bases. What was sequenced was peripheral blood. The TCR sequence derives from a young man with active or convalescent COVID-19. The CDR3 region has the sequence CASSQAPSGGAYEQYF. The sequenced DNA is TGTGCCAGCAGCCAAGCCCCCTCCGGGGGGGCCTACGAGCAGTACTTC.